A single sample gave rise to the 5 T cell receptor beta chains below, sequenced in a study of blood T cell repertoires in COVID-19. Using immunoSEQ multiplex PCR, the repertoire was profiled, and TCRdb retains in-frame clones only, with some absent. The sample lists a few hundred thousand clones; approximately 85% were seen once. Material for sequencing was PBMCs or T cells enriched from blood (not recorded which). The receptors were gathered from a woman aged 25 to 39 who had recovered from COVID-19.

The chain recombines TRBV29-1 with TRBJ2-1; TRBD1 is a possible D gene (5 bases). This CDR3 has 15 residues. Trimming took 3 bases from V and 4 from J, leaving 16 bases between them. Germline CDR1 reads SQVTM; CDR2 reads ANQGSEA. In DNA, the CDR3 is TGCAGCGTTGAGCAGGGCTTCCGCGTATACAATGAGCAGTTCTTC. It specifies CSVEQGFRVYNEQFF.

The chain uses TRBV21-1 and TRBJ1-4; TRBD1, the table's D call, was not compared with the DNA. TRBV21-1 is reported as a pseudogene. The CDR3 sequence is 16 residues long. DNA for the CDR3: TGTGCCAGCAGCCCCCCTGAATACACGACTAATGAAAAACTGTTTTTT. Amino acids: CASSPPEYTTNEKLFF.

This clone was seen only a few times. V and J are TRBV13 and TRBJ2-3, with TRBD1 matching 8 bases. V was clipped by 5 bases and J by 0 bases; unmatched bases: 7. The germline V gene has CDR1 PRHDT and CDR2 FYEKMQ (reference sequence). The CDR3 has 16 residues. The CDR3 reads CASSTRTGYSTDTQYF. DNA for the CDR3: TGTGCCAGCAGCACGCGGACAGGGTACAGCACAGATACGCAGTATTTT.

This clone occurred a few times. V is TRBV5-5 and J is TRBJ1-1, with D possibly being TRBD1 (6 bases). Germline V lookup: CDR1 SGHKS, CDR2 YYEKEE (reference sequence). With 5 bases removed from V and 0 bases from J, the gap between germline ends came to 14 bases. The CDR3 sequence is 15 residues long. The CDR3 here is CASRLPQGVNTEAFF. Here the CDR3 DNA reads TGTGCCAGCAGGCTTCCACAGGGAGTGAACACTGAAGCTTTCTTT.

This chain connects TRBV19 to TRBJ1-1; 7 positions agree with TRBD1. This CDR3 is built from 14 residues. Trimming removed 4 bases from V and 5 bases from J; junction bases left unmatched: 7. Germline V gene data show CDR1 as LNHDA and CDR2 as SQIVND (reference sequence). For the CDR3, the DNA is TGTGCCAGTAGTAAGACAGGGAGGAATACTGAAGCTTTCTTT. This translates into CASSKTGRNTEAFF.